These T cell receptor beta chains were read from a single sample in a study of regulatory T cells in long-lasting Graves disease. Via MiXCR, TCRdb re-called the multiplex PCR reads, giving one row per CDR3 protein. Found here are about 470,000 distinct CDR3 sequences, about 17% of them singletons; the top ten hold 12%. These data also formed part of another study, on T cells in Graves' hyperthyroidism and ophthalmopathy.

Here the sequenced sample was peripheral blood mononuclear cells (PBMCs), taken at new diagnosis, from a patient treated with antithyroid drugs. The receptors come from a man aged 40-50 years with Graves disease. Each CDR3 is given with its conserved first and last residue. The order of the fields is D gene, clone size, J gene, V gene, CDR3 DNA, CDR3 protein. The D gene is left open where the match is weak. Rows give clone size only sometimes, using once, few, many, or a class for an expanded clone.

d_gene: TRBD1
abundance: -
j_gene: TRBJ1-2
v_gene: TRBV5-6
CDR3nt: TGTGCCAGCAGCTTTTCCGGGACAGGGGACTATGGCTACACCTTC
CDR3aa: CASSFSGTGDYGYTF

d_gene: -
abundance: many
j_gene: TRBJ2-1
v_gene: TRBV10-1
CDR3nt: TGCGCCAGCAGTGCGGCCAGCGGCTCCTACAATGAGCAGTTCTTC
CDR3aa: CASSAASGSYNEQFF

d_gene: -
abundance: many
j_gene: TRBJ2-2
v_gene: TRBV24-1
CDR3nt: TGTGCCACCAGTGGTATAGCGAACACCGGGGAGCTGTTTTTT
CDR3aa: CATSGIANTGELFF

d_gene: -
abundance: few
j_gene: TRBJ2-3
v_gene: TRBV10-1
CDR3nt: TGCGCCAGCAGCTCTGTGGGGGATACGCAGTATTTT
CDR3aa: CASSSVGDTQYF

d_gene: TRBD2
abundance: few
j_gene: TRBJ2-1
v_gene: TRBV6-1
CDR3nt: TGTGCCAGCAGAACTAGCGGGGGTCAAACGAATGAGCAGTTCTTC
CDR3aa: CASRTSGGQTNEQFF

d_gene: -
abundance: few
j_gene: TRBJ1-3
v_gene: TRBV19
CDR3nt: TGTGCCAGTGGACCAGGGGCGTCAGGAAACACCATATATTTT
CDR3aa: CASGPGASGNTIYF

d_gene: -
abundance: -
j_gene: TRBJ1-2
v_gene: TRBV6-2/TRBV6-3
CDR3nt: TGTGCCAGCAGTCGACAGGAGAACTATGGCTACACCTTC
CDR3aa: CASSRQENYGYTF

d_gene: TRBD1
abundance: -
j_gene: TRBJ2-2
v_gene: TRBV5-1
CDR3nt: TGCGCCAGCAGCAAAGGACAGGTGCTCGTCCTTGGGGAGCCGTTTTTT
CDR3aa: CASSKGQVLVLGEPFF

d_gene: -
abundance: few
j_gene: TRBJ2-2
v_gene: TRBV5-1
CDR3nt: TGCGCCAGCAGCTTGAAGGGTAGCGGGGAGCTGTTTTTT
CDR3aa: CASSLKGSGELFF

d_gene: -
abundance: -
j_gene: TRBJ2-7
v_gene: TRBV6-1
CDR3nt: TGTGCCAGCAGTGTTTTGGGTAGCGTGAGCTCCTACGAGCAGTACTTC
CDR3aa: CASSVLGSVSSYEQYF

d_gene: -
abundance: many
j_gene: TRBJ2-3
v_gene: TRBV28
CDR3nt: TGTGCCAGCGGGACGGTCACAGATACGCAGTATTTT
CDR3aa: CASGTVTDTQYF

d_gene: -
abundance: few
j_gene: TRBJ2-5
v_gene: TRBV9
CDR3nt: TGTGCCAGCAGCATCCTTAGCCCAAGCCTCGAGACCCAGTACTTC
CDR3aa: CASSILSPSLETQYF

d_gene: -
abundance: many
j_gene: TRBJ2-1
v_gene: TRBV11-2
CDR3nt: TGTGCCAGCAGCTCCCTGAGGCGGCAGAACAATGAGCAGTTCTTC
CDR3aa: CASSSLRRQNNEQFF

d_gene: -
abundance: -
j_gene: TRBJ1-4
v_gene: TRBV29-1
CDR3nt: TGCAGCGGCCGGGAGGCTAATGAAAAACTGTTTTTT
CDR3aa: CSGREANEKLFF

d_gene: -
abundance: many
j_gene: TRBJ1-1
v_gene: TRBV11-2
CDR3nt: TGTGCCAGCAGCTTAGTAGTCGCTGAAGCTTTCTTT
CDR3aa: CASSLVVAEAFF

d_gene: -
abundance: -
j_gene: TRBJ1-1
v_gene: TRBV29-1
CDR3nt: TGCAGCGTGAGTGCACACACTGAAGCTTTCTTT
CDR3aa: CSVSAHTEAFF

d_gene: -
abundance: many
j_gene: TRBJ2-1
v_gene: TRBV30
CDR3nt: TGTGCCTGGAGTGGGTATACTTCAGGGAGTGAGCAGTTCTTC
CDR3aa: CAWSGYTSGSEQFF

d_gene: -
abundance: many
j_gene: TRBJ2-7
v_gene: TRBV28
CDR3nt: TGTGCCAGCAGTACAGGGCATAGCTACGAGCAGTACTTC
CDR3aa: CASSTGHSYEQYF

d_gene: -
abundance: many
j_gene: TRBJ2-5
v_gene: TRBV28
CDR3nt: TGTGCCAGCAGCGTCCCTGGATCGATACAGACCCAGTACTTC
CDR3aa: CASSVPGSIQTQYF

d_gene: -
abundance: many
j_gene: TRBJ1-5
v_gene: TRBV18
CDR3nt: TGTGCCAGCTCATCATCGAAAGGCAATCAGCCCCAGCATTTT
CDR3aa: CASSSSKGNQPQHF

d_gene: TRBD2
abundance: many
j_gene: TRBJ2-1
v_gene: TRBV6-2/TRBV6-3
CDR3nt: TGTGCCAGCAGTTCACTCGGGGCGGGGGGGGATGAGCAGTTCTTC
CDR3aa: CASSSLGAGGDEQFF

d_gene: TRBD2
abundance: few
j_gene: TRBJ2-5
v_gene: TRBV5-1
CDR3nt: TGCGCCAGCAGTGCTGGACTAGCGGGTACACAAGAGACCCAGTACTTC
CDR3aa: CASSAGLAGTQETQYF

d_gene: -
abundance: many
j_gene: TRBJ1-1
v_gene: TRBV20-1
CDR3nt: TGCAGTGCTAGTGATGGACAGAACACTGAAGCTTTCTTT
CDR3aa: CSASDGQNTEAFF

d_gene: -
abundance: many
j_gene: TRBJ1-2
v_gene: TRBV12-3/TRBV12-4
CDR3nt: TGTGCCAGCACCCTGGGAGGGGTGGGCTATGGCTACACCTTC
CDR3aa: CASTLGGVGYGYTF

d_gene: -
abundance: once
j_gene: TRBJ2-7
v_gene: TRBV4-2
CDR3nt: TGTGCCGGCAGCCAAGAGGAGCGGGTCTCCTACGAGCAGTACTTC
CDR3aa: CAGSQEERVSYEQYF

d_gene: -
abundance: -
j_gene: TRBJ2-7
v_gene: TRBV5-1
CDR3nt: TGCGCCAGCAGCTTGGGTGGGACCTTAGGCGAGCAGTACTTC
CDR3aa: CASSLGGTLGEQYF

d_gene: TRBD2
abundance: many
j_gene: TRBJ2-1
v_gene: TRBV5-1
CDR3nt: TGCGCCAGCAGCTTGGTGGGGACTAGCTACAATGAGCAGTTCTTC
CDR3aa: CASSLVGTSYNEQFF

d_gene: TRBD2
abundance: many
j_gene: TRBJ2-7
v_gene: TRBV30
CDR3nt: TGTGCCTGGAGTGTACCCCCCCCGCGAATAGCGGGATCTTACGAGCAGTACTTC
CDR3aa: CAWSVPPPRIAGSYEQYF

d_gene: -
abundance: -
j_gene: TRBJ2-1
v_gene: TRBV29-1
CDR3nt: TGCAGGGTTATGGACAATGAGCAGTTCTTC
CDR3aa: CRVMDNEQFF

d_gene: TRBD2
abundance: -
j_gene: TRBJ2-1
v_gene: TRBV12-3/TRBV12-4
CDR3nt: TGTGCCAGCAGCCACGCCCCCGGGACTAGCGGTTCCTCCTACAATGAGCAGTTCTTC
CDR3aa: CASSHAPGTSGSSYNEQFF

d_gene: -
abundance: few
j_gene: TRBJ2-7
v_gene: TRBV9
CDR3nt: TGTGCCAGCAGCGTAGTACTGGGGTCCGAGCAGTACTTC
CDR3aa: CASSVVLGSEQYF

d_gene: -
abundance: -
j_gene: TRBJ1-4
v_gene: TRBV15
CDR3nt: TGTGCCACCAGCAGAGAATTGGCGGACCTAAATGAAAAACTGTTTTTT
CDR3aa: CATSRELADLNEKLFF

d_gene: TRBD2
abundance: many
j_gene: TRBJ2-3
v_gene: TRBV11-1
CDR3nt: TGTGCCAGCAGGGGGACTAGCGTAGGTGCAGATACGCAGTATTTT
CDR3aa: CASRGTSVGADTQYF

d_gene: -
abundance: many
j_gene: TRBJ2-4
v_gene: TRBV20-1
CDR3nt: TGCAGTGCTAGAGATCGCCGAGACAGCCCTCCCATTCAGTACTTC
CDR3aa: CSARDRRDSPPIQYF

d_gene: -
abundance: many
j_gene: TRBJ2-5
v_gene: TRBV18
CDR3nt: TGTGCCAGCTCATCCGGGCCAGGACCTCAAGAGACCCAGTACTTC
CDR3aa: CASSSGPGPQETQYF

d_gene: -
abundance: -
j_gene: TRBJ2-1
v_gene: TRBV24-1
CDR3nt: TGTGCCACCAGTGATTTGGGGTCCTCCTACAATGAGCAGTTCTTC
CDR3aa: CATSDLGSSYNEQFF

d_gene: TRBD2
abundance: few
j_gene: TRBJ2-2
v_gene: TRBV10-3
CDR3nt: TGTGCCATCAGTCGAGCAGCGGGAGGGCCGGACACCGGGGAGCTGTTTTTT
CDR3aa: CAISRAAGGPDTGELFF